This T cell receptor (beta chain) was observed in a study of blood T cells in healthy people across ages. Study-level information: Template switching captured about one barcoded beta molecule per two T cells. General observations from the study: The donors' CMV status was not determined, possibly confounding changes in expanded clonotypes. Observed TCR beta diversity per million T cells went down as age went up. This fall followed a roughly linear course with age. Because sorting was not performed, PBMCs prevented conclusive naive versus antigen-experienced comparison.

This CDR3 comprises 14 residues. V gave up 3 bases and J gave up 4 bases; unmatched junction bases: 6. Germline loops: CDR1 SQVTM, CDR2 ANQGSEA. It was with a sample-barcoded 5' primer and a J-beta primer mix that a second PCR of about 7 to 12 cycles was run. TCRdb reanalysed the 5' RACE reads using MiXCR and keeps one entry per CDR3 protein. The data contain fewer than 2 million distinct CDR3 sequences, roughly two fifths of them singletons. A word on this clonotype: Its target is not known.

The sequence came from a human donor in good health. What was sequenced was blood. The chain is built from TRBV29-1 and TRBJ2-3; the match to TRBD1 covers 8 bases. The CDR3 DNA is TGCAGCGTTGATCTTACAGGGGGTCCAGATACGCAGTATTTT. As protein: CSVDLTGGPDTQYF.